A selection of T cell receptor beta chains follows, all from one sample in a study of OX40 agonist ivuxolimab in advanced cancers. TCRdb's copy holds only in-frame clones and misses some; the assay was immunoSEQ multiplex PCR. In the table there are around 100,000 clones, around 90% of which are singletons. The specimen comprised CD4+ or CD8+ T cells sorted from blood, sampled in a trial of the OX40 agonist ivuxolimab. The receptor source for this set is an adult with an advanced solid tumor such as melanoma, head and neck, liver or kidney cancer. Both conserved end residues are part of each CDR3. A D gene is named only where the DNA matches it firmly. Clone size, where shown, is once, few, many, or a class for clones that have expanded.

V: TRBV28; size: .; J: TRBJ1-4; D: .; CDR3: CASSFQGRNEKLFF; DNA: TGTGCCAGCAGTTTCCAGGGGAGGAATGAAAAACTGTTTTTT
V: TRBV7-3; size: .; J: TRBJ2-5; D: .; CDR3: CASSLGGGLRETQYF; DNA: TGTGCCAGCAGCTTAGGGGGTGGGTTAAGAGAGACCCAGTACTTC
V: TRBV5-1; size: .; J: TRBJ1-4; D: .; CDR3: CASSLDLEKLFF; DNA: TGCGCCAGCAGCTTGGACCTTGAAAAACTGTTTTTT
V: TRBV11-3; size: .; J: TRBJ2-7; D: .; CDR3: CASSLGVSYEQYF; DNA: TGTGCCAGCAGCTTAGGGGTGTCCTACGAGCAGTACTTC
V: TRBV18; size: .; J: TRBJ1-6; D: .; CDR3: CASSPTGQNSPLHF; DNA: TGTGCCAGCTCACCCACCGGACAGAATTCACCCCTCCACTTT
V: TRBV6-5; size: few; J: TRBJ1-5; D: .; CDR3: CASRRGVGGQPQHF; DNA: TGTGCCAGCCGTCGGGGCGTGGGAGGCCAGCCCCAGCATTTT
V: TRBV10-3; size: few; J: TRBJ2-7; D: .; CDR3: CAIGRSSYEQYF; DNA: TGTGCCATCGGACGGAGCTCCTACGAGCAGTACTTC
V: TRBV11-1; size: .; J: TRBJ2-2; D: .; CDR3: CASSLFQNTGELFF; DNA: TGTGCCAGCAGCTTATTTCAGAACACCGGGGAGCTGTTTTTT
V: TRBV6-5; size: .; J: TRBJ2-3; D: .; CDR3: CASSGQWNTDTQYF; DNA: TGTGCCAGCAGCGGACAGTGGAACACAGATACGCAGTATTTT
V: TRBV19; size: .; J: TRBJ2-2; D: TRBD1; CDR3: CASRYRRDRANTGELFF; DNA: TGTGCCAGTAGGTACCGAAGGGACAGGGCGAACACCGGGGAGCTGTTTTTT
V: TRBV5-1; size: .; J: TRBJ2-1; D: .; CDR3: CASSLVGGGGNEQFF; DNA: TGCGCCAGCAGCTTGGTTGGCGGGGGCGGGAATGAGCAGTTCTTC
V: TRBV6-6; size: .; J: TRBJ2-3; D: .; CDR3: CASSYSMLGTEEQYF; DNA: TGTGCCAGCAGTTACTCGATGTTAGGGACGGAGGAGCAGTATTTT
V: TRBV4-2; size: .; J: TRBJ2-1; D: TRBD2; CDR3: CASSQDLAGTLYNEQFF; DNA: TGTGCCAGCAGCCAAGATCTAGCGGGGACCCTCTACAATGAGCAGTTCTTC
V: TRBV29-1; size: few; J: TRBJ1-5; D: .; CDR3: CSVVFDSNQPQHF; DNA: TGCAGCGTTGTTTTTGATAGCAATCAGCCCCAGCATTTT
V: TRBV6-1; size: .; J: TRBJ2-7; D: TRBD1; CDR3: CASSQLTGHNYEQYF; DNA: TGTGCCAGCAGCCAACTGACAGGGCATAACTACGAGCAGTACTTC
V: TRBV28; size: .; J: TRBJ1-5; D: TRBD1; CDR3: CASSTSGQGVGQPQHF; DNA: TGTGCCAGCAGTACCTCCGGACAGGGGGTAGGTCAGCCCCAGCATTTT
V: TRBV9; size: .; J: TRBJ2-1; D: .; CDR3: CASSPLLVSNEQFF; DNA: TGTGCCAGCAGCCCCCTACTAGTGTCGAATGAGCAGTTCTTC
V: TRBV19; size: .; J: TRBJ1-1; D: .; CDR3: CASSMQGIVKNTEAFF; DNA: TGTGCCAGTAGTATGCAGGGGATAGTTAAGAACACTGAAGCTTTCTTT